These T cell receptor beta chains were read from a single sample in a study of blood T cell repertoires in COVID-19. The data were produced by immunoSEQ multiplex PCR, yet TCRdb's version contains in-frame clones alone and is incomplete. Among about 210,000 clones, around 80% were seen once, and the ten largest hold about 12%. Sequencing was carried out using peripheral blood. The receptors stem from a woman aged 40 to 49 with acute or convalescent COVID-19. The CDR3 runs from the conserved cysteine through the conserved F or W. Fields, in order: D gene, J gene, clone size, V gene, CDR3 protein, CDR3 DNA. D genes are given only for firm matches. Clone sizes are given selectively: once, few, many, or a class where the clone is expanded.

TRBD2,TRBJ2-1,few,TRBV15,CATRGEAAGGPSSYNEQFF,TGTGCCACCAGGGGCGAGGCAGCGGGGGGCCCAAGCTCCTACAATGAGCAGTTCTTC
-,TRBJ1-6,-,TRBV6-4,CASSEFRGFGSPLHF,TGTGCCAGCAGTGAGTTTCGGGGTTTTGGTTCACCCCTCCACTTT
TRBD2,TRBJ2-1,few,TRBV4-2,CASSQDGRDSNNEQFF,TGTGCCAGCAGCCAAGACGGGAGGGACTCTAACAATGAGCAGTTCTTC
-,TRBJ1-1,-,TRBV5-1,CASSRGRGTEAFF,TGCGCCAGCAGCCGCGGCAGGGGAACTGAAGCTTTCTTT
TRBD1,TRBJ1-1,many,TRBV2,CASRPGQGATEAFF,TGTGCCAGCAGGCCGGGACAGGGGGCGACTGAAGCTTTCTTT
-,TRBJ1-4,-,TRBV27,CASNPGFLNEKLFF,TGTGCCAGCAATCCGGGATTCCTCAATGAAAAACTGTTTTTT
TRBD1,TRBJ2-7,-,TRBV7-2,CASSLEGGSSYEQYF,TGTGCCAGCAGCTTAGAAGGGGGCTCCTCCTACGAGCAGTACTTC
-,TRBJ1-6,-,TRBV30,CAWSVPMPRSSYNSPLHF,TGTGCCTGGAGTGTACCGATGCCGAGGAGCTCCTATAATTCACCCCTCCACTTT
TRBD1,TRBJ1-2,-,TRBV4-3,CASSQDYRGSGFYGYTF,TGCGCCAGCAGCCAGGATTACAGGGGGTCGGGTTTCTATGGCTACACCTTC
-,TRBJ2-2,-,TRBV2,CASSADSYTGELFF,TGTGCCAGCAGTGCGGACAGTTACACCGGGGAGCTGTTTTTT
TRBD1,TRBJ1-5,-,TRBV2,CASTYYRGSNQPQHF,TGTGCCAGCACTTACTACAGGGGGTCCAATCAGCCCCAGCATTTT
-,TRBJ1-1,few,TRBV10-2,CASSVRAEAFF,TGCGCCAGCAGTGTGCGGGCGGAAGCTTTCTTT
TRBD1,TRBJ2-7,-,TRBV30,CAWNRGTYEQYF,TGTGCCTGGAACAGGGGTACCTACGAGCAGTACTTC
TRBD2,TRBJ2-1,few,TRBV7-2,CASSFRLAGGRQQFF,TGTGCCAGCAGCTTCCGACTAGCGGGGGGGCGGCAGCAGTTCTTC
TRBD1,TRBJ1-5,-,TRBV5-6,CASSKTLGTGNQPQHF,TGTGCCAGCAGCAAGACTTTGGGGACAGGCAATCAGCCCCAGCATTTT
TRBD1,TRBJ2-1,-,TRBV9,CASSAGGQGTFNEQFF,TGTGCCAGCAGCGCTGGGGGACAGGGAACATTCAATGAGCAGTTCTTC
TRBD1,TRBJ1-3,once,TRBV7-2,CASNPRTGDSSGNTIYF,TGTGCCAGCAACCCCCGGACAGGGGATAGCTCTGGAAACACCATATATTTT
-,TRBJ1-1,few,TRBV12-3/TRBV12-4,CASSLGREAFF,TGTGCCAGCAGTTTGGGCAGGGAAGCTTTCTTT
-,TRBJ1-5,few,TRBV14,CASSQDARANQPQHF,TGTGCCAGCAGCCAAGATGCCAGGGCCAATCAGCCCCAGCATTTT
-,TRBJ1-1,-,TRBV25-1,CASSDPAQEDTEAFF,TGTGCCAGCAGTGACCCCGCCCAGGAGGACACTGAAGCTTTCTTT
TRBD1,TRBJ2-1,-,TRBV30,CAWIGTAKYNEQFF,TGTGCCTGGATCGGGACAGCGAAATACAATGAGCAGTTCTTC
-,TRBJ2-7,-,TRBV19,CASSAGTGNYEQYF,TGTGCCAGTAGTGCAGGGACTGGTAACTACGAGCAGTACTTC
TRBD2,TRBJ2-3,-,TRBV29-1,CSVEDRGRADTQYF,TGCAGCGTTGAAGATCGGGGGAGGGCAGATACGCAGTATTTT
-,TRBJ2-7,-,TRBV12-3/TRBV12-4,CASGGDRTNIYF,TGTGCCAGCGGTGGGGACCGGACTAATATATACTTC
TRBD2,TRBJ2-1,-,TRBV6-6,CASKAGGAGNEQFF,TGTGCCAGCAAAGCCGGGGGGGCCGGGAATGAGCAGTTCTTC
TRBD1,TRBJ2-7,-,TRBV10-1,CARPGTGGNYEQYF,TGCGCCAGGCCTGGGACAGGGGGGAACTACGAGCAGTACTTC
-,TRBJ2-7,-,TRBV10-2,CASIEGGRDEQYF,TGCGCCAGCATTGAGGGGGGCAGGGACGAGCAGTACTTC
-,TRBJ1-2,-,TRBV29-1,CSVVWANGYTF,TGCAGCGTTGTATGGGCCAATGGCTACACCTTC
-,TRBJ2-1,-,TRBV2,CASSEVVGGEQFF,TGTGCCAGCAGTGAGGTAGTGGGGGGTGAGCAGTTCTTC
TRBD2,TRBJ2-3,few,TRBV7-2,CASSSGLAGPTQYF,TGTGCCAGCAGCTCGGGACTAGCGGGACCTACGCAGTATTTT
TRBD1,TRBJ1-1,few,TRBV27,CASSFWDRVDEAFF,TGTGCCAGCAGTTTTTGGGACAGGGTTGATGAAGCTTTCTTT
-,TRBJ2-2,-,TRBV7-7,CASSLLASAYTGELFF,TGTGCCAGCAGCCTTCTGGCTAGCGCTTACACCGGGGAGCTGTTTTTT
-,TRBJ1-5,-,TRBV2,CASSLYQGNQPQHF,TGTGCCAGCAGTCTTTATCAGGGAAATCAGCCCCAGCATTTT
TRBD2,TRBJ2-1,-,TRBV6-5,CASSRTSGSLNEQFF,TGTGCCAGCAGCAGGACTAGCGGGAGTTTGAATGAGCAGTTCTTC
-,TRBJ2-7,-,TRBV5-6,CASSPRDFDNEQYF,TGTGCCAGCAGCCCCCGGGACTTCGACAACGAGCAGTACTTC
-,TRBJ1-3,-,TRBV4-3,CASSQATGISGNTIYF,TGCGCCAGCAGCCAAGCCACAGGGATTTCTGGAAACACCATATATTTT
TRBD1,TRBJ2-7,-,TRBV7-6,CASSSPGQGGFEQYF,TGTGCCAGCAGCTCCCCGGGACAGGGGGGCTTTGAGCAGTACTTC
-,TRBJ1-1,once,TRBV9,CASSVQGGSTEAFF,TGTGCCAGCAGCGTCCAGGGAGGCTCCACTGAAGCTTTCTTT
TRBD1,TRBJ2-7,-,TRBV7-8,CASSLVDRFYEQYF,TGTGCCAGCAGCTTAGTGGACAGGTTCTACGAGCAGTACTTC
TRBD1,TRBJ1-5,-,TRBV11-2,CASSLGTGDQPQHF,TGTGCCAGCAGCCTCGGGACAGGGGATCAGCCCCAGCATTTT
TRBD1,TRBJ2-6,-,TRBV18,CASSPYSGQGVAGANVLTF,TGTGCCAGCTCACCTTATTCAGGACAGGGTGTAGCTGGGGCCAACGTCCTGACTTTC
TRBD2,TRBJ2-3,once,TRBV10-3,CAISDRLAGTDTQYF,TGTGCCATCAGTGACCGACTAGCGGGCACAGATACGCAGTATTTT
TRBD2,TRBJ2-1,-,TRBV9,CASRGPSSGRANEQFF,TGTGCCAGCAGAGGACCCTCCAGCGGGAGGGCCAATGAGCAGTTCTTC